This T cell receptor (beta chain) was captured in a study of T cells after posttransplantation cyclophosphamide listed by TCRdb under 2016. About the investigation overall: Using TRB sequencing, the study followed how the T cell repertoire reconstituted after myeloablative bone marrow transplantation in which posttransplantation cyclophosphamide served as GVHD prophylaxis. TRA and TRB clonality were tightly correlated in several samples, so subsequent TCR analyses focused on TRB only. Public TRB sequences were checked against a database of over 3,500 sequences associated with responses to pathogens, tumor antigens, self-antigens and alloantigens. Samples from around 35 PTCy-treated patients and 15 to 20 related bone marrow donors of those patients were subjected to antigen receptor sequencing. Blood from all 35 or so PTCy patients who had 1-year posttransplant specimens underwent TRB sequencing. In 3 patients, up to about 3 additional blood samples taken between 2 and 5.2 years after transplant also underwent TRB sequencing, as did pretransplant blood from 4 patients. Broad study findings and their caveats: The TRB repertoires of T cells infiltrating skin or the GI tract showed only limited overlap with the TRB repertoires found in blood. Across about 40 patients, TRB clonality was highly associated with recipient CMV seropositivity and CMV reactivation, and PTCy diversity was similar to diversity in CNI/methotrexate controls. At 1-2 months, donor-recipient similarity was low but rose over the first year, and the later blood repertoires were often dominated by donor CD8+ memory clones.

This clone appeared many times. Which antigen it targets is not known. No base quality information exists; no much larger clone differs at one position. Genomic DNA was used for TRB sequencing, which was performed with the immunoSEQ assay at survey resolution or with the hsTCRB kit. The paper's processing steps were these. Initial read processing used immunoSEQ software, and repertoire analyses used the LymphoSeq R package. Clonality was computed as 1 minus normalized Shannon entropy; Gini coefficient was also calculated for each TRB dataset. To infer phenotypes in unsorted samples, TRB sequences from sorted subsets of the recipient or donor were mapped onto the unsorted samples of the same recipient. TCRdb obtained this table from immuneACCESS and retained in-frame rearrangements with V and J assigned. These tables miss some clones; where compared with another copy, unresolved V genes account for less than half of the shortfall, and the remainder is unexplained. V and J calls and clone size come straight from that table; D and trimming were deduced from the DNA. Here the sample lists tens of thousands of clones, none seen once only. The ten largest clones take up roughly 2.3% of the sample.

The germline V gene yields SGHNT for CDR1 and YENEEA for CDR2. V and J are trimmed by 4 bases and 1 base, and the gene matches miss 9 bases of the junction. There are 16 amino acids in the CDR3, from cysteine to phenylalanine inclusive. Here the CDR3 DNA is all that survives: 48 bases in frame from base 1. Related bone marrow donors provided peripheral blood samples on the day of marrow donation. Peripheral blood and bone marrow mononuclear cells were isolated by Ficoll-Hypaque density centrifugation and were cryopreserved. The sequence was obtained from a middle-aged man in good health, CMV-negative, and a related stem cell transplant donor. Sequences were obtained from PBMCs. The V and J segments used are TRBV11-3 and TRBJ1-1, and 7 bases in between align with TRBD1. DNA sequence: TGTGCCAGCAGCTGGGCCGTGGACAGGCCGAACACTGAAGCTTTCTTT. This is translated as CASSWAVDRPNTEAFF.